One and the same sample provided the 15 T cell receptor beta chains below, sequenced in a study of OX40 agonist ivuxolimab in advanced cancers. Only in-frame clones appear in the TCRdb table, and some are missing; sequencing was by immunoSEQ multiplex PCR. The profile shows some 61,000 clones, 70% to 80% of them singletons. The source was CD4+ or CD8+ T cells sorted from blood, collected in a trial of the OX40 agonist ivuxolimab. All receptors derive from an adult with an advanced solid tumor such as melanoma, head and neck, liver or kidney cancer.

The chain is built from TRBV5-1 and TRBJ1-1; maybe TRBD1 (6 bases). V lost 1 base and J 0 bases, leaving 10 bases between the germline ends. CDR3 length equals 15 residues. Germline CDR1 is SGHRS and CDR2 is YFSETQ. CDR3 region: CASSLLGHLNTEAFF. CDR3 in DNA: TGCGCCAGCAGCTTGTTGGGACACCTGAACACTGAAGCTTTCTTT.

In this sample, this clone turned up a few times. The V and J genes are TRBV2 and TRBJ2-1, with TRBD1 matching over 8 bases. The V and J ends lost 8 bases and 7 bases, in that order; junction bases with no gene match: 10. The CDR3 length is 14 residues. Germline values: CDR1 SNHLY, CDR2 FYNNEI. CDR3 DNA: TGTGCCAGCCAATCGGACAGGGAAAGGAATGAGCAGTTCTTC. Translation gives CASQSDRERNEQFF. The whole variable domain, remainder taken from reference TRBV2 and TRBJ2-1, is EPEVTQTPSHQVTQMGQEVILRCVPISNHLYFYWYRQILGQKVEFLVSFYNNEISEKSEIFDDQFSVERPDGSNFTLKIRSTKLEDSAMYFCASQSDRERNEQFFGPGTRLTVL.

This chain uses TRBV11-2 with TRBJ2-1; 7 bases align to TRBD2. The germline CDR1 and CDR2 sequences are SGHAT and FQNNGV. J was trimmed by 6 bases and V by 6 bases; bases with no gene match: 11. The CDR3 consists of 15 residues. The CDR3 DNA sequence: TGTGCCAGCAGAGCGCACTGGGGGGGTCTCAATGAGCAGTTCTTC. Its protein is CASRAHWGGLNEQFF.

This clone was observed once. The chain employs TRBV2 and TRBJ2-1; D is undetermined. The CDR3 loop spans 13 amino acids. The germline V gene encodes CDR1 SNHLY and CDR2 FYNNEI. Trimming cost V 3 bases and J 8 bases, with 11 bases left between them. The CDR3 sequence: CASSDLPGDEQFF. The DNA for the CDR3 is TGTGCCAGCAGTGATTTACCGGGCGATGAGCAGTTCTTC.

This clone was seen only once. The chain employs TRBV6-5 and TRBJ1-1; the D gene is possibly TRBD1 (5 bases). The CDR3 totals 14 residues. The germline gives CDR1 MNHEY, CDR2 SVGAGI. With 7 bases removed from V and 4 bases from J, the gap between germline ends came to 16 bases. CDR3 in DNA: TGTGCCAGCACACGGGGACGGGGTGGCACTGAAGCTTTCTTT. Protein product: CASTRGRGGTEAFF.

In its sample, this clone was seen a few times. The chain has TRBV5-1 and TRBJ2-2; 11 bases match TRBD2. Trimming removed 4 bases from V and 6 bases from J; junction bases left unmatched: 11. Germline CDR1 and CDR2: SGHRS and YFSETQ. The CDR3 contains 17 residues. CDR3 in amino acids: CASSGAPGLAVPGELFF. CDR3 DNA sequence: TGCGCCAGCAGCGGTGCGCCGGGACTAGCGGTACCCGGGGAGCTGTTTTTT.

Only a few counts were recorded for this clone. The rearrangement links TRBV2 to TRBJ1-6; 7 positions agree with TRBD1. The V gene's germline CDR1 is SNHLY and CDR2 FYNNEI. The ends lost 7 bases at V and 6 bases at J; junction bases unmatched: 6. This CDR3 contains 14 residues. CDR3 DNA: TGTGCCAGCATGGTCCAGGGGGTTAATTCACCCCTCCACTTT. This translates into CASMVQGVNSPLHF. Together with reference TRBV2 and TRBJ1-6, the CDR3 gives the full variable domain: EPEVTQTPSHQVTQMGQEVILRCVPISNHLYFYWYRQILGQKVEFLVSFYNNEISEKSEIFDDQFSVERPDGSNFTLKIRSTKLEDSAMYFCASMVQGVNSPLHFGNGTRLTVT.

The chain couples TRBV5-1 to TRBJ2-7; TRBD2 aligns across 10 bases. The CDR3 is 15 residues long. Per germline, CDR1 SGHRS and CDR2 YFSETQ. The J segment lost 6 bases and the V segment lost 4 bases, leaving 10 bases of the junction unmatched. CDR3 protein: CASSLGLADPREQYF. The CDR3 region has the DNA TGCGCCAGCAGCCTCGGACTAGCGGACCCCCGCGAGCAGTACTTC.

The V gene is TRBV2, the J gene TRBJ1-6; no clear D gene. This CDR3 spans 13 amino acids. Between the trimmed V and J ends, which lost 2 bases and 5 bases, there was a span of 4 bases. CDR1 and CDR2 (germline): SNHLY, FYNNEI. The DNA for the CDR3 is TGTGCCAGCAGTGAACAGCATAATTCACCCCTCCACTTT. This gives the protein CASSEQHNSPLHF.

This chain connects TRBV6-5 to TRBJ2-3; D gene uncertain. Germline values: CDR1 MNHEY, CDR2 SVGAGI. The CDR3 spans 12 residues. V gave up 6 bases and J gave up 6 bases, with 10 bases separating them. The CDR3 sequence: CASRDRRDTQYF. The CDR3 DNA follows: TGTGCCAGCAGAGACCGTCGGGATACGCAGTATTTT.

The rearrangement uses TRBV6-4 and TRBJ1-2, with a tentative D call TRBD1 (6 bases). Trimming removed 4 bases at V and 8 bases at J, with 14 bases between. The CDR3 loop spans 13 amino acids. Germline V gene lookup returns CDR1 MRHNA and CDR2 SNTAGT. The CDR3 sequence is CASSVGGGEGYTF. The CDR3 coding sequence is TGTGCCAGCAGTGTCGGTGGGGGCGAAGGCTACACCTTC.

V gene TRBV11-3 combines with J gene TRBJ2-1; D is perhaps TRBD2 (5 bases). Germline CDR1 SGHNT, CDR2 YENEEA. The CDR3 runs 15 residues. V was trimmed by 3 bases and J by 0 bases, leaving 9 bases between them. The DNA of the CDR3 is TGTGCCAGCAGCTTCGGGGTTAGCTCCTACAATGAGCAGTTCTTC. Translated, it gives CASSFGVSSYNEQFF.

The chain recombines TRBV28 with TRBJ1-2; D unresolved. Trimming shortened V by 2 bases and J by 5 bases, and 9 bases separated the two germline ends. The germline V gene encodes CDR1 MDHEN and CDR2 SYDVKM. The CDR3 spans 13 residues. The CDR3 coding sequence is TGTGCCAGCAGTTTAGTCGGACTTTATGGCTACACCTTC. This codes for CASSLVGLYGYTF.

CDR3 sequence reads: CASRRHGLGDSGNTIYF. The DNA of the CDR3 is TGTGCCAGCAGGCGACACGGGCTTGGGGACTCTGGAAACACCATATATTTT. The chain employs TRBV7-8 and TRBJ1-3; D is unclear. The CDR3 has 17 residues. V was pared by 6 bases and J by 0 bases, with 18 bases between. Germline CDR1 and CDR2: SGHVS and FQNEAQ.

This chain uses TRBV4-1 with TRBJ1-6, with 9 positions matching TRBD1. CDR1 and CDR2 from the germline V gene are MGHRA and YSYEKL. V trimming: 0 bases; J trimming: 14 bases; junction bases outside the gene matches: 11. The CDR3 runs 16 residues. CDR3 in DNA: TGCGCCAGCAGCCAAGATTCAGGACAGGGGTCCCTCACCCTCCACTTT. Its protein is CASSQDSGQGSLTLHF.